These 25 T cell receptor beta chains share one sample of origin, sequenced in a study of beta chain features in type 1 diabetes. These receptors' targets are unknown. Study-wide results and limits: The study found moderately but significantly shorter TCRB CDR3s in all four CD4+ subsets of Type 1 diabetes patients.

Every bit of the isolated RNA underwent reverse transcription, so sequencing read expressed TCRB transcripts. Profiled with immunoSEQ multiplex PCR; TCRdb holds only in-frame clones, not every one. The table lists 200,000 to 250,000 clones, about 14% of them singletons, with roughly 0.019% in the top ten. The source material was naive CD4+ T cells from blood. Receptors were obtained from a young man with type 1 diabetes.

This clone was seen a few times. The V and J genes are TRBV19 and TRBJ2-6; possibly TRBD1 for D (6 bases). The ends were cut back, 6 bases at V and 0 bases at J, with 12 bases in the middle. The CDR3 length is 16 residues. Germline V gene data show CDR1 as LNHDA and CDR2 as SQIVND (reference sequence). Written as DNA, the CDR3 is TGTGCCAGTAGACAGGGAAGGAACTCTGGGGCCAACGTCCTGACTTTC. Translating it yields CASRQGRNSGANVLTF.

The V gene is TRBV30, the J gene TRBJ1-2, with a tentative D call TRBD1 (5 bases). Trimming took off 5 bases at V and 2 bases at J, with 12 bases between the two ends. Germline-derived CDR1 and CDR2 are GTSNPN and SVGIG (reference sequence). The CDR3 contains 13 residues. The DNA for the CDR3 is TGTGCCTGGGACAGACAGCTAAACTATGGCTACACCTTC. As protein: CAWDRQLNYGYTF. Filled out from reference TRBV30 and TRBJ1-2, the complete variable domain reads SQTIHQWPATLVQPVGSPLSLECTVEGTSNPNLYWYRQAAGRGLQLLFYSVGIGQISSEVPQNLSASRPQDRQFILSSKKLLLSDSGFYLCAWDRQLNYGYTFGSGTRLTVV.

The chain recombines TRBV4-2 with TRBJ2-1; possibly TRBD2 for D (6 bases). Germline V lookup: CDR1 LGHNA, CDR2 YNFKEQ. This CDR3 contains 16 residues. Trimming cost V 0 bases and J 4 bases, with 13 bases left between them. The CDR3, as DNA: TGTGCCAGCAGCCAAGAGGGCGGGAACCTTTACAATGAGCAGTTCTTC. This translates into CASSQEGGNLYNEQFF.

This clone was observed a few times. The J gene is TRBJ2-3, the V gene TRBV19; the D gene is possibly TRBD2 (6 bases). CDR3 size: 13 residues. V was cut by 6 bases and J by 5 bases, with 12 bases left in between. Germline V CDR1 and CDR2: LNHDA, SQIVND (reference sequence). The CDR3 region has the DNA TGTGCCAGTAGACCGGACGGGAGAGATACGCAGTATTTT. Amino acid sequence: CASRPDGRDTQYF. The entire variable domain, with the rest obtained from reference TRBV19 and TRBJ2-3, is as follows: DGGITQSPKYLFRKEGQNVTLSCEQNLNHDAMYWYRQDPGQGLRLIYYSQIVNDFQKGDIAEGYSVSREKKESFPLTVTSAQKNPTAFYLCASRPDGRDTQYFGPGTRLTVL.

CDR3 in DNA: TGTGCCAGCAGTGACCGGGACATGAACACTGAAGCTTTCTTT. Amino acids: CASSDRDMNTEAFF. The chain links TRBV2 to TRBJ1-1, with D tentatively TRBD1 (6 bases). The CDR3 runs to 14 residues. The germline V gene encodes CDR1 SNHLY and CDR2 FYNNEI. Between the trimmed V and J ends, which lost 3 bases and 0 bases, there was a span of 8 bases.

The chain employs TRBV30 and TRBJ1-1, with D tentatively TRBD1 (5 bases). CDR1 is GTSNPN, CDR2 SVGIG, per germline (reference sequence). The CDR3 length is 13 residues. Between the trimmed V and J ends, which lost 2 bases and 1 base, there was a span of 8 bases. CDR3 in DNA: TGTGCCTGGAGTATACAGGAGAACACTGAAGCTTTCTTT. Its protein is CAWSIQENTEAFF.

This clone was counted between two and nine times. The chain has TRBV7-2 and TRBJ2-1; 10 nucleotides agree with TRBD2. Germline values: CDR1 SGHTA, CDR2 FQGNSA. The CDR3 sequence is 16 residues long. The V and J ends lost 1 base and 6 bases, in that order; junction bases with no gene match: 6. DNA of the CDR3: TGTGCCAGCAGCTTAGTAGGTACTAGCGGGGCCAATGAGCAGTTCTTC. It translates to CASSLVGTSGANEQFF.

This clone occurred a few times. CDR3 sequence (DNA): TGCGCCAGCAGCTTCGGACTAGCGGGAACGGGGCAGTTCTTC. Translated, it gives CASSFGLAGTGQFF. This rearrangement joins TRBV5-1 to TRBJ2-1; 12 nucleotides align to TRBD2. Germline V gene lookup returns CDR1 SGHRS and CDR2 YFSETQ. V shed 2 bases and J 12 bases; nucleotides not matched to a gene: 6. The CDR3 runs 14 residues.

In its sample, this clone was seen a few times. The rearrangement links TRBV11-1 to TRBJ2-5; no clear D. CDR1 SGHAT and CDR2 FQDESV come from the germline V gene (reference sequence). V lost 0 bases, J lost 2 bases, and 4 bases lay in between. The CDR3 runs 13 residues. CDR3 sequence: CASSLARQETQYF. The DNA of the CDR3 is TGTGCCAGCAGCTTAGCCCGTCAAGAGACCCAGTACTTC.

Worth noting for this clone: Within the sample, other DNA sequences also encode this same CDR3. CDR3 region: CASSLQETQYF. The CDR3 nucleotides read TGTGCCAGCAGCTTGCAGGAGACCCAGTACTTC. This chain uses TRBV5-6 with TRBJ2-5; D is unresolved. Trimming took off 1 base at V and 5 bases at J, with 3 bases between the two ends. The germline V gene has CDR1 SGHDT and CDR2 YYEEEE. This CDR3 has 11 amino acids.

The rearrangement joins TRBV9 to TRBJ2-3; 8 bases are shared with TRBD2. V was clipped by 3 bases and J by 1 base; unmatched bases: 10. In germline, CDR1 is SGDLS, CDR2 YYNGEE. The CDR3 contains 17 residues. The CDR3 DNA is TGTGCCAGCAGCGCGGGGGGGTGGGCAGGTCGCACAGATACGCAGTATTTT. Encoded protein: CASSAGGWAGRTDTQYF. Filled out from reference TRBV9 and TRBJ2-3, the complete variable domain reads DSGVTQTPKHLITATGQRVTLRCSPRSGDLSVYWYQQSLDQGLQFLIQYYNGEERAKGNILERFSAQQFPDLHSELNLSSLELGDSALYFCASSAGGWAGRTDTQYFGPGTRLTVL.

The rearrangement uses TRBV29-1 and TRBJ2-1; 9 bases are a match to TRBD1. V trimming: 4 bases; J trimming: 7 bases; junction bases outside the gene matches: 11. The germline CDR1 and CDR2 sequences are SQVTM and ANQGSEA. CDR3 size: 15 residues. The CDR3 here is CSVGMVGQGRNEQFF. The CDR3 DNA sequence: TGCAGCGTTGGAATGGTGGGACAGGGCAGAAATGAGCAGTTCTTC.

The sample holds a few counts of this clone. The chain couples TRBV30 to TRBJ2-7, with TRBD1 matching over 10 bases. The CDR3 loop spans 12 amino acids. Germline CDR1 GTSNPN, CDR2 SVGIG (reference sequence). V shed 6 bases and J 2 bases; nucleotides not matched to a gene: 1. CDR3 coding DNA: TGTGCCTGCGGACAGGGGGCCTACGAGCAGTACTTC. It encodes CACGQGAYEQYF.

The gene calls are TRBV19 and TRBJ2-2; 15 nucleotides agree with TRBD2. Germline V gene lookup returns CDR1 LNHDA and CDR2 SQIVND (reference sequence). V gave up 3 bases and J gave up 7 bases; unmatched junction bases: 6. This CDR3 comprises 17 residues. CDR3 sequence (DNA): TGTGCCAGTAGTATTTCGGGACTAGCGGGAGGTTTCGGGGAGCTGTTTTTT. Translating it yields CASSISGLAGGFGELFF.

The CDR3 region is CASSLGVAHTSGNTIYF. CDR3 DNA: TGTGCCAGCAGCTTGGGTGTAGCGCATACTTCTGGAAACACCATATATTTT. The gene calls are TRBV7-6 and TRBJ1-3; D gene uncertain. The germline CDR1 and CDR2 sequences are SGHVS and FNYEAQ. With 3 bases removed from V and 1 base from J, the gap between germline ends came to 16 bases. The CDR3 loop spans 17 amino acids.

V and J are TRBV6-1 and TRBJ1-5, with D possibly TRBD1 on 6 matching bases. CDR3 length: 15 amino acids. Per the germline V gene, CDR1 is MNHNS and CDR2 is SASEGT. Trimming cost V 7 bases and J 2 bases, with 15 bases left between them. The CDR3 bases are TGTGCCAGCACAACGGGGGGCGCGGGCAATCAGCCCCAGCATTTT. This sequence encodes CASTTGGAGNQPQHF.

This clone was found a few times. The J gene is TRBJ2-7, the V gene TRBV29-1; D unclear. Trimming took off 3 bases at V and 0 bases at J, with 9 bases between the two ends. This CDR3 comprises 13 residues. Germline CDR1 and CDR2: SQVTM and ANQGSEA. The chain's CDR3 is CSVEQSSSYEQYF. CDR3 coding DNA: TGCAGCGTTGAGCAGTCTTCCTCCTACGAGCAGTACTTC.

The gene calls are TRBV7-9 and TRBJ1-2; D gene unclear. The CDR3 covers 14 residues. Per germline, CDR1 SEHNR and CDR2 FQNEAQ (reference sequence). Trimming left V 5 bases short and J 3 bases short, with 13 bases between. CDR3 in amino acids: CASSRSGSDYGYTF. The CDR3 DNA follows: TGTGCCAGCAGCCGGTCCGGGAGTGACTATGGCTACACCTTC.

The chain couples TRBV5-1 to TRBJ2-3; 9 bases fit TRBD2. The germline V gene encodes CDR1 SGHRS and CDR2 YFSETQ. The CDR3 contains 14 residues. V lost 9 bases to trimming and J lost 1 base; unmatched junction nucleotides: 6. In nucleotides, the CDR3 is TGCGCCACCTCAGCGGGGGGCCGCACAGATACGCAGTATTTT. Amino acid sequence: CATSAGGRTDTQYF.

The chain employs TRBV10-3 and TRBJ1-2; D not certain. Germline CDR1 is ENHRY and CDR2 is SYGVKD. Trimming took off 0 bases at V and 4 bases at J, with 9 bases between the two ends. The CDR3 is 14 residues long. In DNA form, the CDR3 reads TGTGCCATCAGTGAGTCAACGTGGGCCTATGGCTACACCTTC. Translated, it gives CAISESTWAYGYTF.

The CDR3 region is CASSPRTGINSYEQYF. CDR3 nucleotide sequence: TGTGCCAGCTCACCACGTACGGGGATCAATTCCTACGAGCAGTACTTC. The rearrangement joins TRBV18 to TRBJ2-7, with D possibly being TRBD2 (5 bases). The V and J ends lost 1 base and 1 base respectively, with 14 bases between them. Per the germline V gene, CDR1 is KGHSH and CDR2 is LQKENI. CDR3 size: 16 residues.

There are a few counts of this clone. The rearrangement joins TRBV7-8 to TRBJ2-6; 10 bases are shared with TRBD1. In germline, CDR1 is SGHVS, CDR2 FQNEAQ. Germline trimming cut 5 bases from V and 0 bases from J; bases unmatched to any gene: 4. The CDR3 sequence is 17 residues long. The CDR3 sequence: CASSTRTGGSGANVLTF. The CDR3 DNA sequence: TGTGCCAGCAGCACCCGGACAGGGGGCTCTGGGGCCAACGTCCTGACTTTC.

This chain links TRBV18 with TRBJ2-7; D is uncertain. The CDR3 length is 15 residues. Looked up from germline, CDR1 is KGHSH and CDR2 is LQKENI. Trimming took 0 bases from V and 0 from J, leaving 9 bases between them. CDR3 bases: TGTGCCAGCTCACCACCCGGGTGGAGCTCCTACGAGCAGTACTTC. Residues: CASSPPGWSSYEQYF.

This clone was counted between two and nine times. The chain has TRBV25-1 and TRBJ1-1; possible D gene TRBD1, 6 bases. The length of the CDR3 is 13 residues. CDR1 is MGHDK and CDR2 is SYGVNS in the germline V gene. Trimming removed 5 bases from V and 1 base from J, with 8 bases in between. The CDR3 spells CASSSQGNTEAFF. Here the CDR3 DNA reads TGTGCCAGCAGTTCACAGGGGAACACTGAAGCTTTCTTT.

This clone has a handful of counts. This chain uses TRBV5-1 with TRBJ1-3; D not certain. V lost 5 bases, J lost 4 bases, and 13 bases lay in between. Germline V gene data show CDR1 as SGHRS and CDR2 as YFSETQ. This CDR3 contains 14 residues. CDR3 residues: CASSTGSTGNTIYF. As DNA, the CDR3 is TGCGCCAGCAGTACGGGAAGTACGGGAAACACCATATATTTT.